These T cell receptor beta chains were read from a single sample in a study of early T cells in non-severe SARS-CoV-2 infection. TCRdb re-called the 5' RACE reads with MiXCR, one entry per CDR3 protein. Found here are some 110,000 distinct CDR3 sequences, approximately 15% of them singletons; the top ten hold less than 25%. Material for sequencing was whole blood. The receptors derive from an adult who was a healthcare worker with PCR-confirmed SARS-CoV-2 infection or an uninfected control (not recorded which). Each CDR3 is given with its conserved first and last residue. D genes are given only for firm matches. Part of the rows lack a size; the others show once, few, many or a class for expanded clones.

J: TRBJ1-6; D: TRBD1; size: few; V: TRBV18; CDR3: CASSPRSGGPGDSPLHF; DNA: TGTGCCAGCTCACCCCGGTCAGGGGGCCCAGGGGATTCACCCCTCCACTTT
J: TRBJ1-4; D: TRBD1; size: few; V: TRBV5-1; CDR3: CASSLTGGIKGEKLFF; DNA: TGCGCCAGCAGCTTGACAGGGGGCATTAAAGGAGAAAAACTGTTTTTT
J: TRBJ2-5; D: NA; size: NA; V: TRBV2; CDR3: CASSGSFGRETQYF; DNA: TGTGCCAGCAGCGGAAGTTTTGGGCGGGAGACCCAGTACTTC
J: TRBJ2-3; D: TRBD2; size: few; V: TRBV7-9; CDR3: CASSLGGWGGPSTDTQYF; DNA: TGTGCCAGCAGCTTAGGAGGTTGGGGGGGACCGAGCACAGATACGCAGTATTTT
J: TRBJ2-1; D: TRBD2; size: few; V: TRBV29-1; CDR3: CSVVGLAGLGEQFF; DNA: TGCAGCGTTGTGGGTCTAGCGGGGTTAGGTGAGCAGTTCTTC
J: TRBJ1-2; D: NA; size: NA; V: TRBV10-3; CDR3: CATTTGPPNYGYTF; DNA: TGTGCCACGACCACAGGGCCCCCCAACTATGGCTACACCTTC
J: TRBJ1-1; D: NA; size: NA; V: TRBV3-1; CDR3: CASSLSTVLNTEAFF; DNA: TGTGCCAGCAGCCTCTCGACAGTCTTAAACACTGAAGCTTTCTTT
J: TRBJ2-7; D: NA; size: NA; V: TRBV5-1; CDR3: CASTSRAKAAYEQYF; DNA: TGCGCCAGCACCTCTCGGGCCAAGGCCGCCTACGAGCAGTACTTC
J: TRBJ2-5; D: NA; size: few; V: TRBV1; CDR3: CTSSQTEGRETQYF; DNA: TGCACCAGCAGTCAGACTGAGGGGCGAGAGACCCAGTACTTC
J: TRBJ1-2; D: NA; size: NA; V: TRBV5-4; CDR3: CASSLEGRGYGYTF; DNA: TGTGCCAGCAGCTTGGAGGGGAGAGGCTATGGCTACACCTTC
J: TRBJ1-1; D: TRBD1; size: NA; V: TRBV29-1; CDR3: CSGRQGTEAFF; DNA: TGCAGCGGTCGACAGGGTACTGAAGCTTTCTTT
J: TRBJ2-3; D: NA; size: many; V: TRBV18; CDR3: CASSNGQTTDTQYF; DNA: TGTGCCAGCTCAAACGGACAGACCACAGATACGCAGTATTTT
J: TRBJ1-4; D: TRBD1; size: NA; V: TRBV7-9; CDR3: CASSSGQARTEKLFF; DNA: TGTGCCAGCAGCTCCGGACAGGCCAGGACGGAAAAACTGTTTTTT
J: TRBJ2-2; D: NA; size: NA; V: TRBV7-3; CDR3: CASSIQARGTGELFF; DNA: TGTGCCAGCAGCATACAAGCCAGGGGCACCGGGGAGCTGTTTTTT
J: TRBJ1-2; D: TRBD1; size: NA; V: TRBV5-1; CDR3: CASSLGPGQGDNYGYTF; DNA: TGCGCCAGCAGCTTGGGCCCGGGACAGGGGGACAACTATGGCTACACCTTC
J: TRBJ1-6; D: TRBD1; size: few; V: TRBV3-1; CDR3: CASSFGAGGSNSPLHF; DNA: TGTGCCAGCAGCTTTGGGGCAGGGGGCTCTAATTCACCCCTCCACTTT
J: TRBJ1-5; D: NA; size: few; V: TRBV29-1; CDR3: CSVRARGNSNQPQHF; DNA: TGCAGCGTGCGGGCGCGGGGGAATAGCAATCAGCCCCAGCATTTT
J: TRBJ2-7; D: TRBD1; size: NA; V: TRBV2; CDR3: CASTWDSFTYEQNF; DNA: TGTGCCAGCACGTGGGACAGTTTTACCTACGAGCAGAACTTC
J: TRBJ2-2; D: TRBD1; size: few; V: TRBV18; CDR3: CASSRGQGIGMSSTGELFF; DNA: TGTGCCAGCTCACGCGGACAGGGTATAGGGATGTCGAGCACCGGGGAGCTGTTTTTT
J: TRBJ2-3; D: NA; size: NA; V: TRBV24-1; CDR3: CATSGGITDTQYF; DNA: TGTGCCACCAGCGGGGGAATCACAGATACGCAGTATTTT
J: TRBJ2-2; D: NA; size: few; V: TRBV20-1; CDR3: CSASSALLTGELFF; DNA: TGCAGTGCTAGTTCGGCCCTACTCACCGGGGAGCTGTTTTTT
J: TRBJ2-1; D: NA; size: medium-sized; V: TRBV11-1; CDR3: CASSSIPRADEQFF; DNA: TGTGCCAGCAGCTCAATACCCAGGGCTGATGAGCAGTTCTTC
J: TRBJ1-2; D: TRBD1; size: NA; V: TRBV5-4; CDR3: CASSRDRGHYGYTF; DNA: TGTGCCAGCAGCAGGGACAGGGGACACTATGGCTACACCTTC
J: TRBJ2-5; D: TRBD1; size: NA; V: TRBV10-2; CDR3: CASTSPDRQETQYF; DNA: TGCGCCAGCACCTCCCCGGACAGGCAAGAGACCCAGTACTTT
J: TRBJ2-3; D: TRBD2; size: few; V: TRBV18; CDR3: CASSSLAGALTDTQYF; DNA: TGTGCCAGCTCATCGCTAGCGGGGGCCTTAACAGATACGCAGTATTTT
J: TRBJ1-1; D: NA; size: few; V: TRBV30; CDR3: CAWTRQMTEAFF; DNA: TGTGCCTGGACGCGACAGATGACTGAAGCTTTCTTT
J: TRBJ1-1; D: NA; size: many; V: TRBV7-3; CDR3: CASRQGVNTEAFF; DNA: TGTGCCAGCAGACAAGGGGTGAACACTGAAGCTTTCTTT
J: TRBJ2-7; D: NA; size: many; V: TRBV7-6; CDR3: CASSLGGISDYEQYF; DNA: TGTGCCAGCAGCTTAGGAGGGATTTCCGACTACGAGCAGTACTTC
J: TRBJ2-3; D: NA; size: NA; V: TRBV21-1; CDR3: CASSINRGDTQYF; DNA: TGTGCCAGCAGCATCAACAGGGGGGATACGCAGTATTTT
J: TRBJ2-3; D: NA; size: NA; V: TRBV7-2; CDR3: CASSDRRYSSTDTQYF; DNA: TGTGCCAGCAGCGACAGGAGGTATTCTAGCACAGATACGCAGTATTTT
J: TRBJ2-1; D: NA; size: few; V: TRBV4-1; CDR3: CASSHRGHPASLYNEQFF; DNA: TGCGCCAGCAGCCATAGGGGACATCCGGCCTCACTTTACAATGAGCAGTTCTTC
J: TRBJ1-1; D: TRBD1; size: NA; V: TRBV7-2; CDR3: CASRYPGQGAHQAFF; DNA: TGTGCCAGCAGGTATCCGGGACAGGGGGCACATCAAGCTTTCTTT
J: TRBJ2-2; D: NA; size: NA; V: TRBV7-6; CDR3: CASSPDSATNTGELFF; DNA: TGTGCCAGCAGCCCTGACAGCGCTACGAACACCGGGGAGCTGTTTTTT